This TCR beta chain was identified in a study of shared clonotypes between healthy human individuals. Participating donors were healthy, HIV-negative adults free of recent acute infections or vaccinations. In the authors' workflow: Filtering differed for immunoSEQ, which gave only junction sequences without quality scores. Sequencing used immunoSEQ multiplex PCR; TCRdb keeps in-frame clones, though not all of them. V, J and clone size are taken as reported in that table, and D and trimming were inferred from the DNA itself. The profile shows roughly 510,000 clones, 60% to 80% of them singletons. This CDR3 has 12 residues. CDR1 is SGHTA and CDR2 is FQGNSA in the germline V gene. Trimming pared 5 bases from V and 8 bases from J, leaving 12 bases between. On this clone: Antigen specificity is unknown.

Study findings and constraints: Researchers sampled blood only, noting tissue repertoires likely differ.

This clonotype was sampled from a woman in her 40s in good health. Some clones in this sample may be carry-over from other donors' samples. Specimen: PBMCs. This sequence joins TRBV7-2 and TRBJ1-2; D may be TRBD1 (5 bases). The CDR3 DNA reads as TGTGCCAGCAGCAAGCTCGAGGGGGGCTACACCTTC. This encodes CASSKLEGGYTF. The full variable domain, rest sourced from reference TRBV7-2 and TRBJ1-2, is GAGVSQSPSNKVTEKGKDVELRCDPISGHTALYWYRQSLGQGLEFLIYFQGNSAPDKSGLPSDRFSAERTGGSVSTLTIQRTQQEDSAVYLCASSKLEGGYTFGSGTRLTVV.